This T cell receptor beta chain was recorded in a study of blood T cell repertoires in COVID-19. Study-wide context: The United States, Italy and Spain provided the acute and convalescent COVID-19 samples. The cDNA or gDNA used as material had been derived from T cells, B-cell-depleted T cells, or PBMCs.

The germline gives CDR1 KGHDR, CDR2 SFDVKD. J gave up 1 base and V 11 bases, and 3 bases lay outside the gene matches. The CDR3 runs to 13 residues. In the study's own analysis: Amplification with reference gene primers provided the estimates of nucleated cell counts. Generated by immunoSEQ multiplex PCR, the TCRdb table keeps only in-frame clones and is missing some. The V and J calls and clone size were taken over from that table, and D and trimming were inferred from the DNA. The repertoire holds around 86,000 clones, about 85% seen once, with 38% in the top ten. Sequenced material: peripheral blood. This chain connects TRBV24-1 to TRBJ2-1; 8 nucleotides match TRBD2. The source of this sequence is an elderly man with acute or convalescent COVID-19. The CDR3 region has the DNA TGTGCCATAGCGGGGAAATCCTACAATGAGCAGTTCTTC. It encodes CAIAGKSYNEQFF.